These T cell receptor beta chains were read from a single sample in a study of T cells after yellow fever vaccination. TCRdb re-analysed the 5' RACE reads in MiXCR, keeping a single row per CDR3 protein. The sample includes approximately 260,000 distinct CDR3 sequences, about an eighth of them seen just once. The source was CD4+ T cells sorted from PBMCs, collected 45 days after the yellow fever booster vaccination. These receptors all stem from a man younger than 45 who received the YFV17D yellow fever vaccine. Both conserved end residues are part of each CDR3. D genes are given only for firm matches. Only some rows state a clone size, as once, few, many or a class for expanded clones.

TRBV12-3/TRBV12-4	TRBJ2-2	15	few	NA	TGTGCCAGCAGTTTACGCCCCACCGGGACCGGGGAGCTGTTTTTT	CASSLRPTGTGELFF
TRBV5-4	TRBJ2-2	16	few	TRBD1	TGTGCCAGCAGCTTGGAGAGGGGACAGACCACCGGGGAGCTGTTTTTT	CASSLERGQTTGELFF
TRBV19	TRBJ1-2	11	few	NA	TGTGCCAGTACGGGGGGCAATGGCTACACCTTC	CASTGGNGYTF
TRBV7-9	TRBJ2-1	17	few	NA	TGTGCCAGCAGCTTAATAGGTGGGACCGGAACTTTGAATGAGCAGTTCTTC	CASSLIGGTGTLNEQFF
TRBV5-1	TRBJ2-3	14	many	NA	TGCGCCAGCAGCTCCTATCGCCACCCCGATACGCAGTATTTT	CASSSYRHPDTQYF
TRBV20-1	TRBJ2-7	13	NA	NA	TGCAGTGCTACCCGAGGGGCTGTATACGAGCAGTACTTC	CSATRGAVYEQYF
TRBV20-1	TRBJ2-1	16	many	TRBD2	TGCAGCCCTTGTCATATAGCGGGCTCTTTCTACAATGAGCAGTTCTTC	CSPCHIAGSFYNEQFF
TRBV6-2/TRBV6-3	TRBJ2-1	14	few	TRBD2	TGTGCCAGCAGTTACTCGAGATCTAGCGGGAGTAGGTTCTTC	CASSYSRSSGSRFF
TRBV5-1	TRBJ2-3	15	NA	NA	TGCGCCAGCGCTTACCCTAGCCCTAGCACAGATACGCAGTATTTT	CASAYPSPSTDTQYF
TRBV29-1	TRBJ1-3	13	few	NA	TGCAGCGCGGACGCTAGTCCTGGAAACACCATATATTTT	CSADASPGNTIYF
TRBV15	TRBJ2-1	15	many	NA	TGTGCCACCAGCAGACGCCTAGAGTCTTACAATGAGCAGTTCTTC	CATSRRLESYNEQFF
TRBV12-3/TRBV12-4	TRBJ1-6	12	few	NA	TGTGCCAGCAGTTTCGGATATTCACCCCTCCACTTT	CASSFGYSPLHF
TRBV7-9	TRBJ2-5	15	NA	NA	TGTGCCAGCAGCTTAGTAGGCAGGGATTTCGAGACCCAGTACTTC	CASSLVGRDFETQYF
TRBV6-2/TRBV6-3	TRBJ2-3	14	NA	TRBD1	TGTGCCAGCAGCCGGGGACAGATCACAGATACGCAGTATTTT	CASSRGQITDTQYF
TRBV20-1	TRBJ2-3	15	NA	TRBD2	TGCAGTGCTAGATGGCGGGAGGGGACCACAGATACGCAGTATTTT	CSARWREGTTDTQYF
TRBV4-2	TRBJ2-1	16	NA	TRBD2	TGTGCCAGCAGCCAAAGGGCGGGAGGCTCCTACAATGAGCAGTTCTTC	CASSQRAGGSYNEQFF
TRBV7-9	TRBJ2-3	15	few	TRBD2	TGTGCCCACGAAGGAGGGACTAGCTACGCAGATACGCAGTATTTT	CAHEGGTSYADTQYF
TRBV7-2	TRBJ1-3	16	few	TRBD1	TGTGCCAGCAGCCACAGGGGACATAACTCTGGAAACACCATATATTTT	CASSHRGHNSGNTIYF
TRBV20-1	TRBJ2-3	17	few	TRBD2	TGCAGTGCCCCCCGTGGACTAGCGGGAGCGAAGACAGATACGCAGTATTTT	CSAPRGLAGAKTDTQYF
TRBV7-2	TRBJ2-5	15	NA	NA	TGTGCCAGCAGCTTAAGTCCAATCAGCCAAGAGACCCAGTACTTC	CASSLSPISQETQYF
TRBV18	TRBJ2-3	14	many	TRBD1	TGTGCCAGCTCAGAAGGACAGGGGACAGATACGCAGTATTTT	CASSEGQGTDTQYF
TRBV30	TRBJ2-5	14	few	NA	TGTGCCTGGATCGCCAAGGGGGGCTGGGAGACCCAGTACTTC	CAWIAKGGWETQYF
TRBV4-3	TRBJ2-5	16	once	TRBD1	TGCGCCAGCAGCCGGGGAACAGGGGGGTGTAGAGAGACCCAGTACTTC	CASSRGTGGCRETQYF
TRBV5-1	TRBJ2-7	15	few	TRBD1	TGCGCCAGCAGCCCACGACAGGGAACTTCCTACGAGCAGTACTTC	CASSPRQGTSYEQYF
TRBV11-3	TRBJ2-1	15	NA	TRBD2	TGTGCCAGCAGCTTACGGGGGGGCTCCTACAATGAGCAGTTCTTC	CASSLRGGSYNEQFF
TRBV7-2	TRBJ2-5	15	few	NA	TGTGCCAGCAGCTTAGCCCGGTTGGGGGTAGTTGACCAGTACTTC	CASSLARLGVVDQYF
TRBV24-1	TRBJ2-2	15	few	NA	TGTGCCACCAGTGATTTGGGATACAACACCGGGGAGCTGTTTTTT	CATSDLGYNTGELFF
TRBV24-1	TRBJ2-3	16	many	NA	TGTGCCACCAGTGGTCGCGAGGGGACGTACACAGATACGCAGTATTTT	CATSGREGTYTDTQYF
TRBV6-5	TRBJ1-2	14	NA	TRBD1	TGTGCCAGCAGTTACTGGCAGGGGGACTATGGCTACACCTTC	CASSYWQGDYGYTF
TRBV9	TRBJ1-2	14	NA	NA	TGTGCCAGCAGCGTAGCTGTAGCTAACTATGGCTACACCTTC	CASSVAVANYGYTF
TRBV5-1	TRBJ2-1	14	few	TRBD2	TGCGCCAGCGTCGGGACTAGCGGAATAAATGAGCAGTTCTTC	CASVGTSGINEQFF
TRBV5-1	TRBJ2-3	14	few	NA	TGCGCCAGCAGCGGAGCACATAGCACAGATACGCAGTATTTT	CASSGAHSTDTQYF
TRBV4-3	TRBJ1-4	17	NA	NA	TGCGCCAGCAGCCACCGGGACCTCCGGTTCGGGCATGAAAAACTGTTTTTT	CASSHRDLRFGHEKLFF
TRBV7-2	TRBJ2-6	15	NA	NA	TGTGCCAGCAGCTCCCGGGACTCTGGGGCCAACGTCCTGACTTTC	CASSSRDSGANVLTF
TRBV7-2	TRBJ2-2	17	few	NA	TGTGCCAGCAGCTATTGGCGACTAGGGCGCGGCACCGGGGAGCTGTTTTTT	CASSYWRLGRGTGELFF
TRBV20-1	TRBJ2-3	12	few	NA	TGCAGTGCTTATACGGGTTCGGATACGCAGTATTTT	CSAYTGSDTQYF
TRBV5-6	TRBJ2-1	16	few	NA	TGTGCCAGCAGCTTGCTAGACAGAAAAAGAGGGTATGAGCAGTTCTTC	CASSLLDRKRGYEQFF
TRBV12-3/TRBV12-4	TRBJ2-3	15	NA	NA	TGTGCCACCTCCGTCTCGAGGTCGGCCATCATAAAGCAGTATTTT	CATSVSRSAIIKQYF
TRBV9	TRBJ2-3	15	NA	TRBD2	TGTGCCAGCAGCGTCGCAGCGGGGAGCACAGATACGCAGTATTTT	CASSVAAGSTDTQYF
TRBV12-3/TRBV12-4	TRBJ2-2	14	many	TRBD2	TGTGCCACCCAACTAGCGGGAGACACCGGGGAGCTGTTTTTT	CATQLAGDTGELFF
TRBV29-1	TRBJ1-1	10	many	TRBD1	TGCAGCGCACGGACAGGGCAGACTTTCTTT	CSARTGQTFF
TRBV10-1	TRBJ2-2	15	many	NA	TGCGCCAGCAGTGAGTCTACAGCGGACACCGGGGAGCTGTTTTTT	CASSESTADTGELFF
TRBV2	TRBJ2-3	14	NA	NA	TGTGCCAGCAGGAACACAGAGAGCACAGATACGCAGTATTTT	CASRNTESTDTQYF
TRBV6-1	TRBJ2-5	15	few	TRBD1	TGTGCCAGCAGTGAAGGGCAGGGGGCTTGGGAGACCCAGTACTTC	CASSEGQGAWETQYF
TRBV6-2/TRBV6-3	TRBJ2-1	16	many	TRBD2	TGTGCCAGCAGTCTACTAGCGGGCAGCTCCTACAATGAGCAGTTCTTC	CASSLLAGSSYNEQFF
TRBV6-5	TRBJ2-1	16	few	NA	TGTGCCAGCAGTTACCAGCCAAACCCATCCTACAATGAGCAGTTCTTC	CASSYQPNPSYNEQFF
TRBV25-1	TRBJ1-5	13	NA	NA	TGTGCCAGCAGTGGGTCGGTGTCTGGGCCCCAGCATTTT	CASSGSVSGPQHF
TRBV30	TRBJ2-1	13	few	NA	TGTGCCTGGACGGACGGGAGTGGCAATGAGCAGTTCTTC	CAWTDGSGNEQFF
TRBV4-1	TRBJ2-1	15	NA	NA	TGCGCCAGCAGCCAAGATGGGCTAGCCGACAATGAGCAGTTCTTC	CASSQDGLADNEQFF
TRBV6-5	TRBJ1-2	19	many	TRBD1	TGTGCCAGCAGTTATCTGCCGATCGCCGCTACAGGGGGCGCGGGGGGCTACACCTTC	CASSYLPIAATGGAGGYTF
TRBV6-5	TRBJ1-1	16	NA	NA	TGTGCCAGCAGTTACCGATTTACTCTGTCGAACACTGAAGCTTTCTTT	CASSYRFTLSNTEAFF
TRBV7-2	TRBJ2-2	15	NA	NA	TGTGCCAGCAGCCCGGACAGACTCAACACCGGGGAGCTGTTTTTT	CASSPDRLNTGELFF
TRBV7-9	TRBJ2-5	16	NA	NA	TGTGCCAGCAGCTTAGGGACAAGTAGCCAAGCAGAGACCCAGTACTTC	CASSLGTSSQAETQYF
TRBV6-5	TRBJ2-4	16	NA	NA	TGTGCCAGCAGTTTGATGAGGGGCACTACCAAAAACATTCAGTACTTC	CASSLMRGTTKNIQYF
TRBV7-2	TRBJ2-3	15	NA	NA	TGTGCCAGCAGCTTAGCCGGGGATAAATCGAATACGCAGTATTTT	CASSLAGDKSNTQYF
TRBV7-8	TRBJ2-2	14	NA	NA	TGTGCCAGCAGCTTCAACAGGGCCGCCGGGGAGCTGTTTTTT	CASSFNRAAGELFF
TRBV5-5	TRBJ2-1	15	NA	NA	TGTGCCAGCAGCGATCTGGGGGGCCTTTACAATGAGCAGTTCTTC	CASSDLGGLYNEQFF
TRBV20-1	TRBJ2-5	16	NA	TRBD2	TGCAGTGCTAGTTGGATTAGCGGGGGGTATCAAGAGACCCAGTACTTC	CSASWISGGYQETQYF
TRBV21-1	TRBJ2-7	11	many	NA	TGTGCCAGCAGCAACTTCTACGAGCAGTACTTC	CASSNFYEQYF